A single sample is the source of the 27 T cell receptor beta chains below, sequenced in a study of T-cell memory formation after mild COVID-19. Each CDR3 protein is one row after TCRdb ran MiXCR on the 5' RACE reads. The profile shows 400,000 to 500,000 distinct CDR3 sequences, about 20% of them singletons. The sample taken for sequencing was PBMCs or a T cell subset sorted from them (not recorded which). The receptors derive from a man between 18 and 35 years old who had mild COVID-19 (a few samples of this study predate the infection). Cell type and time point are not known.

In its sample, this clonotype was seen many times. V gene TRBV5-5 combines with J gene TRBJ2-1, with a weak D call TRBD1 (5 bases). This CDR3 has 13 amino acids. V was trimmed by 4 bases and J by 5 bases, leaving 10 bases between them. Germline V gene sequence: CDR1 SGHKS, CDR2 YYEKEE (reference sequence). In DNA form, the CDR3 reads TGTGCCAGCAGCCGTGACAGTCACAATGAGCAGTTCTTC. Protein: CASSRDSHNEQFF.

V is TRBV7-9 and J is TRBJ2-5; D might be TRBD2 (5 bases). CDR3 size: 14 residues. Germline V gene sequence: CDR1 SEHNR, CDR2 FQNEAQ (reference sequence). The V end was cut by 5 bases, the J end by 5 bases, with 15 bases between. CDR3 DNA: TGTGCCAGCAGCCCGGACTGGATCGGGGAGACCCAGTACTTC. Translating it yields CASSPDWIGETQYF.

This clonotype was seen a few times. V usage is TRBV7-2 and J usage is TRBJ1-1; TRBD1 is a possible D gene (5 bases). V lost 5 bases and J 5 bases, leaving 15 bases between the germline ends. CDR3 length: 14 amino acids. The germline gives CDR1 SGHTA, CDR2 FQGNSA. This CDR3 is CASSPIGGFTEAFF. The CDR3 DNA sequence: TGTGCCAGCAGCCCCATCGGGGGGTTTACTGAAGCTTTCTTT. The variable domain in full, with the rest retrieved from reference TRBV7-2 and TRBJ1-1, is GAGVSQSPSNKVTEKGKDVELRCDPISGHTALYWYRQSLGQGLEFLIYFQGNSAPDKSGLPSDRFSAERTGGSVSTLTIQRTQQEDSAVYLCASSPIGGFTEAFFGQGTRLTVV.

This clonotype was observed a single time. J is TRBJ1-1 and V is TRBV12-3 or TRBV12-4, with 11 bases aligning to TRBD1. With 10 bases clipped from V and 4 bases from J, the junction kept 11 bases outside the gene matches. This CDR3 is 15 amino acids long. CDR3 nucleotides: TGTGCCAACAAGAGAGGGACAGGGGGTCGCACTGAAGCTTTCTTT. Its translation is CANKRGTGGRTEAFF.

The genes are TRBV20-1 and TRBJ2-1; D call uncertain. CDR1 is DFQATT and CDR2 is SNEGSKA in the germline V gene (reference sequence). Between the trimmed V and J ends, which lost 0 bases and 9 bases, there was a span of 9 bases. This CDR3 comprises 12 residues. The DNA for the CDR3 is TGCAGTGCTAGAGACCCAGCTCTTGAGCAGTTCTTC. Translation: CSARDPALEQFF.

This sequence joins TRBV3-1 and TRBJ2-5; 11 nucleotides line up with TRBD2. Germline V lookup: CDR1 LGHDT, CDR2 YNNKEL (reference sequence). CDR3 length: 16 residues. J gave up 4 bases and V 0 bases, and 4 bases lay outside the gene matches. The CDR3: CASSQEGLAGGETQYF. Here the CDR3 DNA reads TGTGCCAGCAGCCAAGAAGGGCTAGCGGGGGGAGAGACCCAGTACTTC.

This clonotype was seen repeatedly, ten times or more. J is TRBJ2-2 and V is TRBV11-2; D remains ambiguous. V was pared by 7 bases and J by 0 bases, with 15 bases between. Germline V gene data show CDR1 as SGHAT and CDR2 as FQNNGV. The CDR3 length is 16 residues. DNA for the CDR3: TGTGCCAGCACTATTCTCAGGTCCGCGAACACCGGGGAGCTGTTTTTT. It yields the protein CASTILRSANTGELFF.

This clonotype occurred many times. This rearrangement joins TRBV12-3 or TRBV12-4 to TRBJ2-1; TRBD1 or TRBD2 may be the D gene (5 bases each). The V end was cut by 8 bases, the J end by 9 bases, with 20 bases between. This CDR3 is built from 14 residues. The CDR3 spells CASSKRAGPGEQFF. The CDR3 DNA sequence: TGTGCCAGCTCAAAGAGGGCAGGGCCCGGTGAGCAGTTCTTC.

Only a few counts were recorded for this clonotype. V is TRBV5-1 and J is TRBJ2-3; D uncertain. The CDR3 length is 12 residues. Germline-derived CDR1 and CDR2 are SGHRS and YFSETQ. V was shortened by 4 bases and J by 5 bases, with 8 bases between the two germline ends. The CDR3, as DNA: TGCGCCAGCAGCCCGTTCCAAGATACGCAGTATTTT. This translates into CASSPFQDTQYF. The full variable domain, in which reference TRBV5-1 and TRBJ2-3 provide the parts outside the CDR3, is KAGVTQTPRYLIKTRGQQVTLSCSPISGHRSVSWYQQTPGQGLQFLFEYFSETQRNKGNFPGRFSGRQFSNSRSEMNVSTLELGDSALYLCASSPFQDTQYFGPGTRLTVL.

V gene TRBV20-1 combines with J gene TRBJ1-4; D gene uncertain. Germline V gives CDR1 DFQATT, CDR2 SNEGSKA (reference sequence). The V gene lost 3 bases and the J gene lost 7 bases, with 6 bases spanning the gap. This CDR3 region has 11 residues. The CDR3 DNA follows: TGCAGTGCTAGGGGAGGTGAAAAACTGTTTTTT. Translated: CSARGGEKLFF.

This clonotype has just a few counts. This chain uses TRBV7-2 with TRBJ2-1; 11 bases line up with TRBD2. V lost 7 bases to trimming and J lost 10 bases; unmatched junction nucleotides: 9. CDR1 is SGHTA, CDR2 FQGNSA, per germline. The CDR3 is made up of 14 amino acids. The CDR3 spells CASTEGLAEGEQFF. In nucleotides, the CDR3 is TGTGCCAGCACCGAGGGACTAGCGGAAGGGGAGCAGTTCTTC.

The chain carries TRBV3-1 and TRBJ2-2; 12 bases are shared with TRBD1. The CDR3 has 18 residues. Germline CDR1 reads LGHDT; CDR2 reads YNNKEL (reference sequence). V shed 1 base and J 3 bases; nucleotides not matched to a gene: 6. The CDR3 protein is CASSQVVRDRGHTGELFF. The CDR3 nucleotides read TGTGCCAGCAGCCAAGTCGTCCGGGACAGGGGGCACACCGGGGAGCTGTTTTTT.

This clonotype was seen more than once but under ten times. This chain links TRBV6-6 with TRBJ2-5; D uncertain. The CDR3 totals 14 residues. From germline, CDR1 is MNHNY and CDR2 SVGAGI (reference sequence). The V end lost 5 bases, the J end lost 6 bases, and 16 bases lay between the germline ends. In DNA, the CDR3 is TGTGCCAGCAGTACTAATCCGGGCGTGCAGACCCAGTACTTC. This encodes CASSTNPGVQTQYF.

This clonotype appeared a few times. The CDR3: CSVDRQGQDYGYTF. The CDR3 DNA is TGCAGCGTTGACCGACAGGGGCAGGACTATGGCTACACCTTC. The J gene is TRBJ1-2, the V gene TRBV29-1; 8 bases align to TRBD1. The CDR3 loop spans 14 amino acids. Looked up from germline, CDR1 is SQVTM and CDR2 is ANQGSEA. Trimming took 3 bases from V and 3 from J; bases not matched to a gene: 6.

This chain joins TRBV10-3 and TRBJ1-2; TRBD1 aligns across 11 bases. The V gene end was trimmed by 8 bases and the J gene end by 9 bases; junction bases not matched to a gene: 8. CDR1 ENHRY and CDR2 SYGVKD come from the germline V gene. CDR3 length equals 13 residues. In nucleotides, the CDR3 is TGTGCCATCTCCGGGACAGGGGGAGCTCGCTACACCTTC. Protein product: CAISGTGGARYTF.

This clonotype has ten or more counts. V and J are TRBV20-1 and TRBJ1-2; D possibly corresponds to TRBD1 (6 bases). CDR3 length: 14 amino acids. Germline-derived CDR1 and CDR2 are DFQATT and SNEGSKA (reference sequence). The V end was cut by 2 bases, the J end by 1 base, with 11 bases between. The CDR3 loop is CSARRTDLNYGYTF. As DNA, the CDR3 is TGCAGTGCTAGAAGGACAGACCTTAACTATGGCTACACCTTC.

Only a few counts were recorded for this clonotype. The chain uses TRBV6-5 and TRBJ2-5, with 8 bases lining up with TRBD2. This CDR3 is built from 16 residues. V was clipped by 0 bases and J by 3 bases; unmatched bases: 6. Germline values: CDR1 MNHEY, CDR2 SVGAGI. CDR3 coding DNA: TGTGCCAGCAGTTACTCAGGTCGGGGGGGGAAAGAGACCCAGTACTTC. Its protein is CASSYSGRGGKETQYF.

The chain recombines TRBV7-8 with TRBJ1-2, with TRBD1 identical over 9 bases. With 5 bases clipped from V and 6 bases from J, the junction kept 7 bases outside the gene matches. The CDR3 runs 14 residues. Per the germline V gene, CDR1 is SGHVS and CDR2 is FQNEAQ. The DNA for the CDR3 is TGTGCCAGCAGCACCCGGACAGGGGTGGATGGCTACACCTTC. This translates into CASSTRTGVDGYTF.

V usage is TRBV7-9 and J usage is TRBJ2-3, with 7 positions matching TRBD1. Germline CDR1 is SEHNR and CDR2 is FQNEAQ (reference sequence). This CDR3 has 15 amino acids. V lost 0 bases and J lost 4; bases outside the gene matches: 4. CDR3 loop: CASSLAQGESDTQYF. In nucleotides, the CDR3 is TGTGCCAGCAGCTTAGCTCAGGGGGAATCAGATACGCAGTATTTT.

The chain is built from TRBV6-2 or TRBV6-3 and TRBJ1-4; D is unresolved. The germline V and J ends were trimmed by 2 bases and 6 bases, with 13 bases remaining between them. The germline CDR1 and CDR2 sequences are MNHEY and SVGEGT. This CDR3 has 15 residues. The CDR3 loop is CASSYPAAVDEKLFF. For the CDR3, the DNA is TGTGCCAGCAGTTACCCGGCAGCGGTCGATGAAAAACTGTTTTTT.

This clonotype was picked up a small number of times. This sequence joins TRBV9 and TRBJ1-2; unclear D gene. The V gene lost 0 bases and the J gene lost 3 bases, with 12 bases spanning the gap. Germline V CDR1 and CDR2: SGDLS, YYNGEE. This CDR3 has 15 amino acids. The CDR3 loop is CASSVAERPDYGYTF. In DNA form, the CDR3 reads TGTGCCAGCAGCGTAGCGGAAAGACCTGACTATGGCTACACCTTC.

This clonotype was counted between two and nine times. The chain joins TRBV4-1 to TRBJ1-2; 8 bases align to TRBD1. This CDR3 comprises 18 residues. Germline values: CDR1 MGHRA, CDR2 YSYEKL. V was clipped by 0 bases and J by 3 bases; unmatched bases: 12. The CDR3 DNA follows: TGCGCCAGCAGCCAAGAAATGACCAGGACAGGGCTTCACTATGGCTACACCTTC. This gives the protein CASSQEMTRTGLHYGYTF.

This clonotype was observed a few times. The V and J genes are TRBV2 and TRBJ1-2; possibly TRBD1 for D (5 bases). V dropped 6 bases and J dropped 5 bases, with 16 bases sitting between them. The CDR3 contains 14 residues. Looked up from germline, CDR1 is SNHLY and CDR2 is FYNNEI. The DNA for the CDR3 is TGTGCCAGCAGCCGGGGCACCCTGGGATATGGCTACACCTTC. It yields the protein CASSRGTLGYGYTF.

CDR3 in DNA: TGTGCCAGCTCGTCTCAGAGGAGTCCTGGAAACACCATATATTTT. It specifies CASSSQRSPGNTIYF. The chain is built from TRBV18 and TRBJ1-3, with D hard to call. Germline assignment: CDR1 KGHSH and CDR2 LQKENI. Trimming took 6 bases from V and 2 from J, leaving 14 bases between them. The CDR3 is made up of 15 amino acids.

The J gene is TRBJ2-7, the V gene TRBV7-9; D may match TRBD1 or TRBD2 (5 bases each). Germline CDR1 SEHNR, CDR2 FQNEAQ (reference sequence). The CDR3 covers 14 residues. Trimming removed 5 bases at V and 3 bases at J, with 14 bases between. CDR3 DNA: TGTGCCAGCAGCATCGGGACGGCCCACTACGAGCAGTACTTC. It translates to CASSIGTAHYEQYF.

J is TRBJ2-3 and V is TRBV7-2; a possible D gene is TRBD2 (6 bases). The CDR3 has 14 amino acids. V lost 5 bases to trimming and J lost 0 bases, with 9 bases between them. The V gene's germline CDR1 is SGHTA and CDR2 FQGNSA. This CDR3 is CASSRDWSTDTQYF. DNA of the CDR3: TGTGCCAGCAGCCGGGACTGGAGCACAGATACGCAGTATTTT. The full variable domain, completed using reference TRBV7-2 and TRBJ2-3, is GAGVSQSPSNKVTEKGKDVELRCDPISGHTALYWYRQSLGQGLEFLIYFQGNSAPDKSGLPSDRFSAERTGGSVSTLTIQRTQQEDSAVYLCASSRDWSTDTQYFGPGTRLTVL.

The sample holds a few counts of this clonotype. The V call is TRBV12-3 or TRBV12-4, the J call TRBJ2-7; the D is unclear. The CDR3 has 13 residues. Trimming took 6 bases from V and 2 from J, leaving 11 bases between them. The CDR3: CASSRGPPYEQYF. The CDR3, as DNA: TGTGCCAGCAGCCGCGGACCGCCCTACGAGCAGTACTTC.